These 18 T cell receptor beta chains were sequenced from one sample in a study of blood T cell repertoires in COVID-19. Using immunoSEQ multiplex PCR, the repertoire was profiled, and TCRdb retains in-frame clones only, with some absent. The sample lists about 48,000 clones; about 88% were seen once. Sequencing was carried out using PBMCs or T cells enriched from blood (not recorded which). Receptor source: a woman in her forties or fifties who had recovered from COVID-19.

This rearrangement joins TRBV29-1 to TRBJ2-2; TRBD2 agrees at 11 bases. After removal of 6 bases from V and 5 bases from J, the junction contained 8 bases not matched to a gene. Germline V gives CDR1 SQVTM, CDR2 ANQGSEA. This CDR3 has 15 amino acids. CDR3 sequence: CSVQTLAGGTGELFF. CDR3 sequence (DNA): TGCAGCGTGCAAACTCTAGCGGGAGGTACCGGGGAGCTGTTTTTT.

This clone was recorded once. This sequence joins TRBV19 and TRBJ2-3; TRBD2 matches at 7 bases. The ends lost 10 bases at V and 4 bases at J; junction bases unmatched: 11. The V gene's germline CDR1 is LNHDA and CDR2 SQIVND (reference sequence). This CDR3 has 14 amino acids. The CDR3 nucleotides are TGTGCCACCGCTCCCTGGACTAGTGCAGATACGCAGTATTTT. Translating it yields CATAPWTSADTQYF. Using reference TRBV19 and TRBJ2-3 for the parts outside the CDR3, the full variable domain is DGGITQSPKYLFRKEGQNVTLSCEQNLNHDAMYWYRQDPGQGLRLIYYSQIVNDFQKGDIAEGYSVSREKKESFPLTVTSAQKNPTAFYLCATAPWTSADTQYFGPGTRLTVL.

This clone was picked up one time. This sequence joins TRBV7-8 and TRBJ2-2, with D maybe TRBD2 (5 bases). Trimming removed 5 bases from V and 7 bases from J, with 20 bases in between. The CDR3 spans 16 residues. The germline CDR1 and CDR2 sequences are SGHVS and FQNEAQ. In nucleotides, the CDR3 is TGTGCCAGCAGCCCCCGTACCGCGGGTCCGGGCGGGGAGCTGTTTTTT. Its translation: CASSPRTAGPGGELFF. The entire variable domain, with the rest obtained from reference TRBV7-8 and TRBJ2-2, is as follows: GAGVSQSPRYKVAKRGQDVALRCDPISGHVSLFWYQQALGQGPEFLTYFQNEAQLDKSGLPSDRFFAERPEGSVSTLKIQRTQQEDSAVYLCASSPRTAGPGGELFFGEGSRLTVL.

This chain links TRBV19 with TRBJ1-1; D is ambiguous. Trimming took off 3 bases at V and 4 bases at J, with 12 bases between the two ends. CDR1 and CDR2 (germline): LNHDA, SQIVND (reference sequence). The CDR3 is 14 amino acids. The CDR3 is CASSIPGISTEAFF. In nucleotides, the CDR3 is TGTGCCAGTAGTATCCCGGGGATCTCCACTGAAGCTTTCTTT.

Only a few counts were recorded for this clone. The chain uses TRBV18 and TRBJ1-5; TRBD1 matches at 8 bases. CDR1 is KGHSH and CDR2 is LQKENI in the germline V gene. CDR3 length: 14 amino acids. With V trimmed by 5 bases and J by 3 bases, 3 bases remained unmatched. The CDR3 loop reads CASSKDRDNQPQHF. The DNA for the CDR3 is TGTGCCAGCTCAAAGGACAGGGACAATCAGCCCCAGCATTTT. The full variable domain, rest sourced from reference TRBV18 and TRBJ1-5, is NAGVMQNPRHLVRRRGQEARLRCSPMKGHSHVYWYRQLPEEGLKFMVYLQKENIIDESGMPKERFSAEFPKEGPSILRIQQVVRGDSAAYFCASSKDRDNQPQHFGDGTRLSIL.

This chain links TRBV7-8 with TRBJ1-1; maybe TRBD1 (6 bases). V gave up 5 bases and J gave up 1 base, with 11 bases separating them. This CDR3 contains 14 residues. From germline, CDR1 is SGHVS and CDR2 FQNEAQ. The CDR3 protein is CASSMGHRNTEAFF. CDR3 coding DNA: TGTGCCAGCAGCATGGGACACCGGAACACTGAAGCTTTCTTT.

The V gene is TRBV2, the J gene TRBJ1-2; tentatively, D is TRBD1 (5 bases). The V end was cut by 4 bases, the J end by 2 bases, with 8 bases between. Germline CDR1 and CDR2: SNHLY and FYNNEI. This CDR3 spans 13 amino acids. CDR3 sequence reads: CASSVQENYGYTF. The CDR3 DNA reads as TGTGCCAGCAGTGTACAGGAGAACTATGGCTACACCTTC.

V is TRBV19 and J is TRBJ2-3, with D possibly matching TRBD2 (5 bases). Germline-derived CDR1 and CDR2 are LNHDA and SQIVND (reference sequence). Trimming took off 4 bases at V and 2 bases at J, with 10 bases between the two ends. The CDR3 loop spans 14 amino acids. The CDR3 protein is CASSNRDPTDTQYF. For the CDR3, the DNA is TGTGCCAGTAGTAATCGGGATCCCACAGATACGCAGTATTTT.

The J gene is TRBJ1-1, the V gene TRBV21-1; TRBD1 is the table's D call, not checked against the DNA. TRBV21-1 corresponds to a pseudogene. The CDR3 has 18 amino acids. The chain's CDR3 is CASSKALGQRFENTEAFF. In DNA form, the CDR3 reads TGTGCCAGCAGCAAAGCGCTTGGACAGCGGTTCGAAAACACTGAAGCTTTCTTT.

This clone was observed once. The gene calls are TRBV4-2 and TRBJ1-2, with D possibly TRBD1 on 6 matching bases. The CDR3 is 19 residues long. The germline V and J ends were trimmed by 0 bases and 2 bases, with 22 bases remaining between them. Germline V gene data show CDR1 as LGHNA and CDR2 as YNFKEQ. CDR3 nucleotides: TGTGCCAGCAGCCAAGATCCCCCCCGGGGGGGGCCAAACAACTATGGCTACACCTTC. It is translated as CASSQDPPRGGPNNYGYTF.

The chain is built from TRBV4-2 and TRBJ2-2, with TRBD2 matching over 7 bases. Per germline, CDR1 LGHNA and CDR2 YNFKEQ. This CDR3 is built from 18 residues. The V segment lost 6 bases and the J segment 4 bases; nucleotides outside the gene matches: 17. CDR3 nucleotide sequence: TGTGCCAGCAGTCAATACAACCTAGCGGCCGAGGGCACCGGGGAGCTGTTTTTT. Protein sequence: CASSQYNLAAEGTGELFF.

This clone was observed a few times. Different DNA sequences within this sample yield the same CDR3. V is TRBV6-5 and J is TRBJ1-1; D not certain. Germline loops: CDR1 MNHEY, CDR2 SVGAGI. This CDR3 has 15 amino acids. V lost 0 bases, J lost 1 base, and 9 bases lay in between. CDR3 nucleotide sequence: TGTGCCAGCAGTTACTCGGGCAGAAAGAACACTGAAGCTTTCTTT. It yields the protein CASSYSGRKNTEAFF.

The chain joins TRBV27 to TRBJ2-7; 13 bases map to TRBD2. This CDR3 region has 17 residues. Per the germline V gene, CDR1 is MNHEY and CDR2 is SMNVEV (reference sequence). V lost 5 bases to trimming and J lost 3 bases; unmatched junction nucleotides: 10. In nucleotides, the CDR3 is TGTGCCAGCAGTGCCCGGACTAGCGGGAGTACTCACTACGAGCAGTACTTC. This codes for CASSARTSGSTHYEQYF.

The count of this clone is one. The rearrangement uses TRBV9 and TRBJ1-4, with no clear D. V was trimmed by 7 bases and J by 0 bases, leaving 13 bases between them. The germline CDR1 and CDR2 sequences are SGDLS and YYNGEE. This CDR3 is 15 amino acids long. In DNA, the CDR3 is TGTGCCAGCGGCCCATCGGGGACAACTAATGAAAAACTGTTTTTT. Its translation is CASGPSGTTNEKLFF.

The chain links TRBV11-2 to TRBJ2-3; tentative D call: TRBD2 (6 bases). Germline V lookup: CDR1 SGHAT, CDR2 FQNNGV. The CDR3 totals 16 residues. Trimming pared 3 bases from V and 1 base from J, leaving 14 bases between. CDR3 in amino acids: CASSFRVGEGTDTQYF. The CDR3 DNA is TGTGCCAGCAGCTTTAGGGTAGGGGAGGGCACAGATACGCAGTATTTT. Based on the CDR3 plus reference TRBV11-2 and TRBJ2-3, the full variable domain is EAGVAQSPRYKIIEKRQSVAFWCNPISGHATLYWYQQILGQGPKLLIQFQNNGVVDDSQLPKDRFSAERLKGVDSTLKIQPAKLEDSAVYLCASSFRVGEGTDTQYFGPGTRLTVL.

This chain uses TRBV4-3 with TRBJ1-4; D unresolved. Germline V gene lookup returns CDR1 LGHNA and CDR2 YSLEER. The V and J ends lost 4 bases and 0 bases respectively, with 9 bases between them. This CDR3 contains 15 residues. CDR3 residues: CASSLNSATNEKLFF. CDR3 nucleotide sequence: TGCGCCAGCAGCCTTAACAGTGCAACTAATGAAAAACTGTTTTTT.

This chain joins TRBV18 and TRBJ2-7, with 7 bases identical to TRBD1. Trimming took 4 bases from V and 3 from J; bases not matched to a gene: 6. Germline CDR1 and CDR2: KGHSH and LQKENI. The CDR3 consists of 14 residues. CDR3 amino acids: CASSRAGGDYEQYF. CDR3 nucleotides: TGTGCCAGCTCACGGGCAGGGGGAGACTACGAGCAGTACTTC.

This sequence joins TRBV2 and TRBJ2-5; tentative D call: TRBD2 (6 bases). Trimming stripped 4 bases from V and 5 bases from J, with 17 bases between. Germline CDR1 is SNHLY and CDR2 is FYNNEI. The CDR3 is made up of 15 amino acids. The CDR3 nucleotides read TGTGCCAGCAGTGGCGCCGTGGAGGGTCGGGAGACCCAGTACTTC. It encodes CASSGAVEGRETQYF.